This TCR beta chain was documented in a study of blood T cell repertoires in COVID-19. In the study overall: The analysed material was cDNA or gDNA that came from T cells, B-cell-depleted T cells, or PBMCs.

TCRdb's table, derived via immunoSEQ multiplex PCR, lists solely in-frame clones and lacks some. The sample yields about 110,000 clones, around 80% seen once. Per germline, CDR1 SGHRS and CDR2 YFSETQ. This CDR3 has 14 residues. V dropped 0 bases and J dropped 5 bases, with 8 bases sitting between them. The rearrangement joins TRBV5-1 to TRBJ1-4; D gene unclear. The sequenced sample consisted of peripheral blood. This clonotype was sampled from an elderly woman with acute or convalescent COVID-19. The CDR3 DNA sequence: TGCGCCAGCAGCTTGGGGCAGATAAATGAAAAACTGTTTTTT. As protein: CASSLGQINEKLFF.